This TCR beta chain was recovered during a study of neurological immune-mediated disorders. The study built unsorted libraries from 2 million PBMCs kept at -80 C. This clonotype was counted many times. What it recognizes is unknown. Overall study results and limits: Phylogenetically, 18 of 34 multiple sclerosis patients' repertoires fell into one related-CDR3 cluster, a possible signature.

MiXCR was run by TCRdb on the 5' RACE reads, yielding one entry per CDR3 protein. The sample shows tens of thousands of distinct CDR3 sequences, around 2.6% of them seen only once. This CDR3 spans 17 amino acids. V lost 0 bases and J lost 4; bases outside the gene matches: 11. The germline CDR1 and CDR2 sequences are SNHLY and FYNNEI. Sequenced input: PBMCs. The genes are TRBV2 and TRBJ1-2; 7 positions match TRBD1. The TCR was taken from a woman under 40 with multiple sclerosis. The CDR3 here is CASSEALETGRSYGYTF. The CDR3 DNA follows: TGTGCCAGCAGTGAAGCGTTAGAGACAGGGAGGAGCTATGGCTACACCTTC.